This T cell receptor beta chain was captured in a study of OX40 agonist ivuxolimab in advanced cancers. In the study overall: Males comprised around 80% of the group, whose mean age was approximately 60 years (range about 23 to 80). Prior therapy, whether anti-PD-1, anti-PD-L1 or anti-CTLA-4, was allowed, and roughly 44% had some.

Findings and limits, study-wide: CD4+ T cells averaged fewer expanded clones than CD8+ T cells. Which antigen the expanded peripheral T cells recognized is unknown.

Details on this clone: Antigen unknown.

Germline lookup yields CDR1 GTSNPN and CDR2 SVGIG (reference sequence). The CDR3 has 14 amino acids. Data came from immunoSEQ multiplex PCR; TCRdb stores just in-frame clones and leaves some out. The repertoire includes some 74,000 clones, 75% to 95% of them detected once, and approximately 6.9% sits in the top ten. The sample was CD4+ or CD8+ T cells sorted from blood, taken in a trial of the OX40 agonist ivuxolimab. The chain is built from TRBV30 and TRBJ2-2; TRBD2 agrees at 7 bases. The source is an adult with an advanced solid tumor such as melanoma, head and neck, liver or kidney cancer. CDR3 loop: CAYGEGGYTGELFF. As DNA, the CDR3 is TGTGCTTATGGGGAGGGAGGGTACACCGGGGAGCTGTTTTTT.